This note documents a single T cell receptor (beta chain) sequence. The sample is drawn from a study of monozygotic twins with inflammatory bowel disease. The CDR3 runs 16 residues. CDR1 is MDHEN, CDR2 SYDVKM, per germline. TCRdb re-called the 5' RACE reads; one entry per CDR3 protein, DNA not given. This listing includes over 150,000 distinct CDR3 sequences. V is TRBV28 and J is TRBJ2-7; TCRdb calls TRBD1, which cannot be checked without DNA. The sequencing sample was made of blood. This clonotype originated in a human donor with ulcerative colitis or Crohn's disease, or a healthy co-twin of an affected twin (not recorded which). CDR3: CASSLAGGTGVYEQYF.